This entry describes one T cell receptor beta chain. As yet, its antigen is unknown. One end of the junction varies from germline; a read error may be responsible. Individuals selected for sequencing had exhibited CD8+CD57+ cell expansion on flow cytometry. As a group, the patients uniformly had severe acquired aplastic anemia. Among the patients, none had received any therapy at the time of blood sampling. Genomic DNA provided the template from which TCR beta VDJ and CDR3 profiles were obtained. TCRdb re-called the reads with MiXCR, one entry per CDR3 protein. In the table there are approximately 180,000 distinct CDR3 sequences, approximately 52% of which are singletons. The CDR3 loop spans 14 amino acids. The record originates from a study of CD8+CD57+ T cells in acquired aplastic anemia. Looking at the study overall: Sorted CD4+ and CD8+ cells gave a mean 3.2 ug DNA, range roughly 0.2 to 27.4 ug. Study-wide results and limits: Researchers reported that CD8+ Simpson's diversity was not significantly different in patients versus controls.

The sequence derives from a human donor with aplastic anemia. J is TRBJ2-5 and V is TRBV5-3; tentative D call: TRBD1 (6 bases). TRBV5-3 falls under the ORF class, with uncertain function. The source material was sorted CD4+, CD8+, or CD8+CD57+ T cells (not recorded which) from PBMCs. The CDR3 here is CASSSTGHLETQYF. For the CDR3, the DNA is TGTGCCAGCAGCTCGACGGGACATTTGGAGACCCAGTACTTC.